One and the same sample provided the 20 T cell receptor beta chains below, sequenced in a study of OX40 agonist ivuxolimab in advanced cancers. Only in-frame clones appear in the TCRdb table, and some are missing; sequencing was by immunoSEQ multiplex PCR. The sample consists of 75,000 to 90,000 clones, less than 95% of them appearing once. This specimen was CD4+ or CD8+ T cells sorted from blood, taken in a trial of the OX40 agonist ivuxolimab. The receptors were sampled from an adult with an advanced solid tumor such as melanoma, head and neck, liver or kidney cancer.

V is TRBV30 and J is TRBJ2-7, with unresolved D. The CDR3 is 12 amino acids. V lost 0 bases and J lost 4, with 7 bases in between. CDR1 and CDR2 (germline): GTSNPN, SVGIG (reference sequence). CDR3 nucleotide sequence: TGTGCCTGGAGTGTACCTCCTTACGAGCAGTACTTC. It codes for CAWSVPPYEQYF.

The V gene is TRBV5-4, the J gene TRBJ2-5; D is unclear. V lost 0 bases, J lost 0 bases, and 6 bases lay in between. Germline loops: CDR1 SGHNT, CDR2 YYREEE (reference sequence). The CDR3 covers 14 residues. The CDR3 reads CASSLAGNQETQYF. The CDR3 DNA is TGTGCCAGCAGCTTGGCCGGAAACCAAGAGACCCAGTACTTC.

The CDR3 nucleotides are TGTGCCAGTAGTATAGGCGGTAGCACAGATACGCAGTATTTT. Translating gives CASSIGGSTDTQYF. The V and J genes are TRBV19 and TRBJ2-3, with D hard to call. V was shortened by 1 base and J by 0 bases, with 5 bases between the two germline ends. CDR1 and CDR2 (germline): LNHDA, SQIVND (reference sequence). The CDR3 runs to 14 residues.

V usage is TRBV28 and J usage is TRBJ1-5; tentative D call: TRBD1 (6 bases). V was shortened by 1 base and J by 7 bases, with 11 bases between the two germline ends. The germline V gene encodes CDR1 MDHEN and CDR2 SYDVKM. This CDR3 spans 14 amino acids. The CDR3 DNA is TGTGCCAGCAGTTTATTTGGCCAGGGGCAGCCCCAGCATTTT. Translated: CASSLFGQGQPQHF.

The rearrangement uses TRBV28 and TRBJ1-6; possible D gene TRBD1, 5 bases. This CDR3 contains 15 residues. CDR1 MDHEN and CDR2 SYDVKM come from the germline V gene. The V end lost 0 bases, the J end lost 9 bases, and 12 bases lay between the germline ends. The CDR3 loop is CASSLWGQERSPLHF. In DNA, the CDR3 is TGTGCCAGCAGTTTATGGGGGCAGGAACGTTCACCCCTCCACTTT.

This clone turned up a few times. The rearrangement uses TRBV6-6 and TRBJ2-7; no clear D. The CDR3 runs to 11 residues. Germline V gives CDR1 MNHNY, CDR2 SVGAGI (reference sequence). V gave up 8 bases and J gave up 3 bases, with 8 bases separating them. The CDR3 reads CASADLYEQYF. The CDR3 DNA reads TGTGCCAGCGCGGACCTCTACGAGCAGTACTTC.

The rearrangement links TRBV7-9 to TRBJ2-2; D not resolved. There are 14 residues in the CDR3. Trimming cost V 5 bases and J 7 bases, with 14 bases left between them. Germline V gives CDR1 SEHNR, CDR2 FQNEAQ (reference sequence). The CDR3 loop reads CASSPPALVGELFF. Here the CDR3 DNA reads TGTGCCAGCAGCCCCCCCGCGTTAGTCGGGGAGCTGTTTTTT.

The chain employs TRBV11-2 and TRBJ1-5; 8 nucleotides line up with TRBD1. The CDR3 runs 15 residues. Looked up from germline, CDR1 is SGHAT and CDR2 is FQNNGV. With 5 bases clipped from V and 6 bases from J, the junction kept 9 bases outside the gene matches. The CDR3 protein is CASSDQGAHGQPQHF. The CDR3 bases are TGTGCCAGCAGCGACCAGGGGGCTCATGGTCAGCCCCAGCATTTT.

In DNA form, the CDR3 reads TGTGCCAGCAGCTTCCTAGCGGGAGGGGGGGGCGGCACCGGGGAGCTGTTTTTT. Translating gives CASSFLAGGGGGTGELFF. The V and J genes are TRBV27 and TRBJ2-2; 12 positions agree with TRBD2. Trimming at V came to 6 bases and at J to 4 bases, leaving 12 bases not matched to a gene. CDR3 size: 18 residues. CDR1 MNHEY and CDR2 SMNVEV come from the germline V gene (reference sequence).

This chain connects TRBV13 to TRBJ1-2, with D possibly matching TRBD1 (5 bases). Germline CDR1 PRHDT, CDR2 FYEKMQ (reference sequence). The CDR3 covers 12 residues. Trimming took off 5 bases at V and 3 bases at J, with 7 bases between the two ends. CDR3 in DNA: TGTGCCAGCAGCCAGGGTTACTATGGCTACACCTTC. This sequence encodes CASSQGYYGYTF.

The chain uses TRBV13 and TRBJ1-3, with a weak D call TRBD1 (6 bases). Trimming took 5 bases from V and 0 from J, leaving 11 bases between them. Germline V lookup: CDR1 PRHDT, CDR2 FYEKMQ (reference sequence). This CDR3 comprises 15 residues. CDR3 residues: CASSLDRLSGNTIYF. CDR3 coding DNA: TGTGCCAGCAGCCTTGACAGGCTCTCTGGAAACACCATATATTTT. Supplemented by reference TRBV13 and TRBJ1-3, the full variable domain reads AAGVIQSPRHLIKEKRETATLKCYPIPRHDTVYWYQQGPGQDPQFLISFYEKMQSDKGSIPDRFSAQQFSDYHSELNMSSLELGDSALYFCASSLDRLSGNTIYFGEGSWLTVV.

The chain joins TRBV2 to TRBJ2-5, with 7 bases lining up with TRBD2. This CDR3 has 13 amino acids. Germline V gene lookup returns CDR1 SNHLY and CDR2 FYNNEI. Losses at the gene ends were 7 bases for V and 4 bases for J; bases not matched to a gene: 6. CDR3 sequence: CASIRGEGETQYF. CDR3 bases: TGTGCCAGCATCCGGGGGGAGGGAGAGACCCAGTACTTC.

The chain recombines TRBV28 with TRBJ2-3, with D perhaps TRBD2 (6 bases). Trimming took 2 bases from V and 3 from J, leaving 21 bases between them. Germline-derived CDR1 and CDR2 are MDHEN and SYDVKM. CDR3 length: 18 amino acids. The CDR3 DNA follows: TGTGCCAGCAGTTTAGTGCCCCAAGGATGGGAGGTAACAGATACGCAGTATTTT. This codes for CASSLVPQGWEVTDTQYF.

The rearrangement uses TRBV6-5 and TRBJ2-3, with D unclear. CDR1 is MNHEY and CDR2 is SVGAGI in the germline V gene. The CDR3 runs to 14 residues. V was cut by 0 bases and J by 3 bases, with 7 bases left in between. The CDR3 is CASSYSSRTDTQYF. CDR3 coding DNA: TGTGCCAGCAGTTACTCATCTCGGACAGATACGCAGTATTTT.

The chain carries TRBV7-8 and TRBJ2-7; tentatively, D is TRBD1 (6 bases). CDR1 and CDR2 from the germline V gene are SGHVS and FQNEAQ. This CDR3 spans 16 amino acids. V lost 5 bases and J 2 bases, leaving 19 bases between the germline ends. This CDR3 is CASSRRPGRTAYEQYV. In nucleotides, the CDR3 is TGTGCCAGCAGCCGCCGTCCGGGACGGACAGCCTACGAGCAGTACGTC.

This chain links TRBV29-1 with TRBJ2-3; D is uncertain. This CDR3 has 12 residues. Germline V CDR1 and CDR2: SQVTM, ANQGSEA. The germline V and J ends were trimmed by 3 bases and 1 base, with 5 bases remaining between them. CDR3 DNA sequence: TGCAGCGTTGATCTAGGCACAGATACGCAGTATTTT. It codes for CSVDLGTDTQYF.

This chain uses TRBV9 with TRBJ1-1, with no clear D. The CDR3 loop spans 14 amino acids. The V gene's germline CDR1 is SGDLS and CDR2 YYNGEE. Trimming left V 4 bases short and J 0 bases short, with 10 bases between. CDR3 DNA sequence: TGTGCCAGCAGCCCGAGACACTTGAACACTGAAGCTTTCTTT. This gives the protein CASSPRHLNTEAFF.

The chain couples TRBV6-6 to TRBJ2-5; 11 bases map to TRBD1. The V and J ends lost 5 bases and 3 bases, in that order; junction bases with no gene match: 8. The CDR3 runs 16 residues. Looked up from germline, CDR1 is MNHNY and CDR2 is SVGAGI (reference sequence). CDR3: CASSQSGQGAKETQYF. CDR3 coding DNA: TGTGCCAGCAGTCAATCAGGACAGGGGGCAAAAGAGACCCAGTACTTC.

The chain is built from TRBV28 and TRBJ2-7, with TRBD1 matching over 7 bases. The CDR3 totals 14 residues. The V and J ends lost 3 bases and 3 bases, in that order; junction bases with no gene match: 5. CDR1 and CDR2 (germline): MDHEN, SYDVKM. CDR3 DNA: TGTGCCAGCAGTTTTGGACAGGCCCACTACGAGCAGTACTTC. This gives the protein CASSFGQAHYEQYF.

This clone was picked up one time. This chain's CDR3 is CASSYYQEGQHYGYTF. The CDR3 DNA sequence: TGTGCCAGCAGTTACTACCAGGAGGGACAGCACTATGGCTACACCTTC. The chain employs TRBV6-5 and TRBJ1-2, with 7 bases that match TRBD1. V was clipped by 1 base and J by 3 bases; unmatched bases: 8. Germline V gives CDR1 MNHEY, CDR2 SVGAGI. The CDR3 has 16 residues.